The 20 T cell receptor beta chains reported below all come from one sample, sequenced in a study of T cells in tumors after PD-1 blockade. Time point denoted: first of two post-therapy site-matched biopsies around 2 months apart. Method: immunoSEQ multiplex PCR; TCRdb's copy keeps in-frame clones and lacks some. The sample carries approximately 2,500 clones, around 71% recorded once. Material: tumor tissue, obtained after anti-PD-1 treatment. Source of these receptors: a human donor with basal cell carcinoma.

The rearrangement uses TRBV7-7 and TRBJ2-5; 13 bases are a match to TRBD2. CDR1 is SSHAT and CDR2 is FNYEAQ in the germline V gene (reference sequence). V shed 4 bases, J shed 4 bases, and the junction held 3 bases outside the gene matches. The length of the CDR3 is 15 residues. CDR3 amino acids: CASSSGLAGRETQYF. DNA for the CDR3: TGTGCCAGCAGCTCGGGACTAGCGGGGAGAGAGACCCAGTACTTC. Drawing the rest from reference TRBV7-7 and TRBJ2-5, the complete variable domain is GAGVSQSPRYKVTKRGQDVTLRCDPISSHATLYWYQQALGQGPEFLTYFNYEAQPDKSGLPSDRFSAERPEGSISTLTIQRTEQRDSAMYRCASSSGLAGRETQYFGPGTRLLVL.

The chain combines TRBV7-2 with TRBJ2-1; the match to TRBD2 covers 9 bases. Losses at the gene ends were 5 bases for V and 2 bases for J; bases not matched to a gene: 4. The CDR3 has 15 amino acids. CDR1 is SGHTA and CDR2 is FQGNSA in the germline V gene. The CDR3 region is CASSHLAGPYNEQFF. DNA of the CDR3: TGTGCCAGCAGCCACCTAGCGGGGCCCTACAATGAGCAGTTCTTC.

This rearrangement joins TRBV5-6 to TRBJ1-2; D is uncertain. CDR3 length: 16 residues. CDR1 SGHDT and CDR2 YYEEEE come from the germline V gene. Trimming took 5 bases from V and 0 from J, leaving 17 bases between them. The CDR3 spells CASRPGGIQANYGYTF. CDR3 coding DNA: TGTGCCAGCAGACCCGGCGGAATACAAGCTAACTATGGCTACACCTTC.

The rearrangement uses TRBV6-6 and TRBJ2-7; D tentatively reads TRBD1 or TRBD2 (5 bases each). CDR1 is MNHNY, CDR2 SVGAGI, per germline (reference sequence). The CDR3 consists of 16 residues. The V end lost 0 bases, the J end lost 5 bases, and 17 bases lay between the germline ends. The CDR3 bases are TGTGCCAGCAGTTACTCCGGGGCAGGATTAATACACGAGCAGTACTTC. It yields the protein CASSYSGAGLIHEQYF.

V is TRBV4-1 and J is TRBJ2-2, with D perhaps TRBD2 (6 bases). V shed 0 bases and J shed 2 bases, with 16 bases lying between them. Germline V gene lookup returns CDR1 MGHRA and CDR2 YSYEKL. CDR3 size: 18 residues. CDR3 coding DNA: TGCGCCAGCAGCCAAGAAATCTGGCGGGATACTAACACCGGGGAGCTGTTTTTT. Its translation is CASSQEIWRDTNTGELFF.

J is TRBJ2-3 and V is TRBV4-1; maybe TRBD2 (5 bases). CDR3 length: 14 residues. Germline V gene lookup returns CDR1 MGHRA and CDR2 YSYEKL. V lost 0 bases to trimming and J lost 1 base, with 5 bases between them. The CDR3 DNA sequence: TGCGCCAGCAGCCAAGATAGCGGCACAGATACGCAGTATTTT. It encodes CASSQDSGTDTQYF.

By share of the sample, this clone is large. The chain is built from TRBV24-1 and TRBJ1-2; possibly TRBD1 for D (5 bases). Deletions cut 4 bases from V and 3 bases from J, with 8 bases between. Per the germline V gene, CDR1 is KGHDR and CDR2 is SFDVKD. The CDR3 contains 13 residues. In DNA form, the CDR3 reads TGTGCCACCAGTGAGGGACGGTACTATGGCTACACCTTC. The encoded protein is CATSEGRYYGYTF.

This chain uses TRBV11-3 with TRBJ1-1; 8 bases are a match to TRBD1. CDR3 length equals 14 residues. V shed 5 bases and J 1 base; nucleotides not matched to a gene: 3. Looked up from germline, CDR1 is SGHNT and CDR2 is YENEEA. CDR3 region: CASSPGGTNTEAFF. The CDR3 DNA sequence: TGTGCCAGCAGCCCAGGGGGCACGAACACTGAAGCTTTCTTT. The variable domain in full, completed from reference TRBV11-3 and TRBJ1-1, reads EAGVVQSPRYKIIEKKQPVAFWCNPISGHNTLYWYLQNLGQGPELLIRYENEEAVDDSQLPKDRFSAERLKGVDSTLKIQPAELGDSAVYLCASSPGGTNTEAFFGQGTRLTVV.

The rearrangement joins TRBV28 to TRBJ2-1; maybe TRBD2 (6 bases). The germline gives CDR1 MDHEN, CDR2 SYDVKM. The length of the CDR3 is 14 residues. Trimming took 7 bases from V and 8 from J, leaving 18 bases between them. The CDR3 is CASTTIAVRDEQFF. The DNA of the CDR3 is TGTGCCAGCACCACGATAGCGGTTAGGGATGAGCAGTTCTTC.

The chain is built from TRBV5-6 and TRBJ2-1; possible D gene TRBD1, 6 bases. V lost 4 bases and J 2 bases, leaving 19 bases between the germline ends. CDR3 length: 17 amino acids. Germline CDR1 is SGHDT and CDR2 is YYEEEE. The CDR3 loop reads CASSPTPYGTPYNEQFF. CDR3 sequence (DNA): TGTGCCAGCAGCCCCACACCCTACGGGACACCCTACAATGAGCAGTTCTTC. The variable domain in full, completed from reference TRBV5-6 and TRBJ2-1, reads DAGVTQSPTHLIKTRGQQVTLRCSPKSGHDTVSWYQQALGQGPQFIFQYYEEEERQRGNFPDRFSGHQFPNYSSELNVNALLLGDSALYLCASSPTPYGTPYNEQFFGPGTRLTVL.

In regard to this clone: Other DNA sequences of this sample code for an identical CDR3. The chain employs TRBV15 and TRBJ1-5; D not certain. Germline loops: CDR1 LNHNV, CDR2 YYDKDF (reference sequence). V was trimmed by 6 bases and J by 2 bases, leaving 20 bases between them. CDR3 length equals 17 residues. CDR3 sequence (DNA): TGTGCCACCAGTTCCTTAGAGGGCGCTCCTGGCAATCAGCCCCAGCATTTT. Protein: CATSSLEGAPGNQPQHF.

The chain links TRBV5-1 to TRBJ2-2; D is possibly TRBD2 (5 bases). The CDR3 has 19 residues. CDR1 is SGHRS and CDR2 is YFSETQ in the germline V gene. Trimming shortened V by 5 bases and J by 0 bases, and 23 bases separated the two germline ends. The CDR3 loop is CASRRRSKSVHANTGELFF. CDR3 nucleotide sequence: TGCGCCAGCAGGAGGAGGTCGAAGTCAGTCCACGCGAACACCGGGGAGCTGTTTTTT.

The rearrangement joins TRBV5-6 to TRBJ1-6; D is ambiguous. CDR1 and CDR2 from the germline V gene are SGHDT and YYEEEE. This CDR3 comprises 14 residues. V shed 2 bases and J shed 7 bases, with 10 bases lying between them. The CDR3 here is CASSFGKGNSPLHF. CDR3 in DNA: TGTGCCAGCAGCTTTGGGAAGGGAAATTCACCCCTCCACTTT. Full variable domain (outside the CDR3, taken from reference TRBV5-6 and TRBJ1-6): DAGVTQSPTHLIKTRGQQVTLRCSPKSGHDTVSWYQQALGQGPQFIFQYYEEEERQRGNFPDRFSGHQFPNYSSELNVNALLLGDSALYLCASSFGKGNSPLHFGNGTRLTVT.

V usage is TRBV19 and J usage is TRBJ2-5, with D perhaps given as TRBD1 or TRBD2 (5 bases each). CDR3 length: 15 residues. V dropped 5 bases and J dropped 7 bases, with 20 bases sitting between them. Germline loops: CDR1 LNHDA, CDR2 SQIVND (reference sequence). CDR3 nucleotides: TGTGCCAGTAGTTCCGCCGGGACCCATGGAGGGACCCAGTACTTC. Translation gives CASSSAGTHGGTQYF.

This clone has a handful of counts. J is TRBJ1-1 and V is TRBV6-5, with D perhaps TRBD1 (5 bases). Germline V lookup: CDR1 MNHEY, CDR2 SVGAGI. The CDR3 covers 12 residues. Trimming took off 7 bases at V and 4 bases at J, with 10 bases between the two ends. The CDR3 sequence: CASIHGGTEAFF. CDR3 coding DNA: TGTGCCAGCATACATGGGGGCACTGAAGCTTTCTTT.

The chain combines TRBV6-5 with TRBJ2-3; 9 bases are shared with TRBD2. The length of the CDR3 is 15 residues. The germline V gene encodes CDR1 MNHEY and CDR2 SVGAGI. V trimming: 5 bases; J trimming: 5 bases; junction bases outside the gene matches: 8. In DNA form, the CDR3 reads TGTGCCAGCAGTAGACTAGCGGAGATGGGAGATACGCAGTATTTT. Amino acid sequence: CASSRLAEMGDTQYF.

The V and J genes are TRBV13 and TRBJ2-7; TRBD1 matches at 7 bases. Germline loops: CDR1 PRHDT, CDR2 FYEKMQ (reference sequence). V shed 0 bases and J 7 bases; nucleotides not matched to a gene: 6. This CDR3 spans 14 amino acids. This CDR3 is CASSLGVSRGEQYF. CDR3 bases: TGTGCCAGCAGCTTAGGGGTCTCCAGGGGGGAGCAGTACTTC.

The table lists this clone with a few counts. Mismatch with germline at one junction end may stem from a read error. Here the CDR3 DNA reads TGTGCCACAATGTACAGGGACAACCCCTATAATTCACCCCCCCACTTT. Translation gives CATMYRDNPYNSPPHF. The chain has TRBV6-6 and TRBJ1-6, with a possible D match to TRBD1 (6 bases). From germline, CDR1 is MNHNY and CDR2 SVGAGI (reference sequence). There are 16 residues in the CDR3.

The CDR3 DNA sequence: TGTGCCAGTAGCATGCTGATCGGGTATCAGCCCCAGCATTTT. This gives the protein CASSMLIGYQPQHF. The rearrangement joins TRBV19 to TRBJ1-5; D is uncertain. CDR1 LNHDA and CDR2 SQIVND come from the germline V gene (reference sequence). Trimming shortened V by 6 bases and J by 5 bases, and 14 bases separated the two germline ends. CDR3 length equals 14 residues.

The V gene is TRBV28, the J gene TRBJ1-2, with D possibly being TRBD1 (5 bases). The CDR3 covers 12 residues. Trimming shortened V by 5 bases and J by 4 bases, and 8 bases separated the two germline ends. The germline V gene has CDR1 MDHEN and CDR2 SYDVKM. The CDR3 DNA reads as TGTGCCAGCAGTCTTGACAGCTATGGCTACACCTTC. Protein sequence: CASSLDSYGYTF.